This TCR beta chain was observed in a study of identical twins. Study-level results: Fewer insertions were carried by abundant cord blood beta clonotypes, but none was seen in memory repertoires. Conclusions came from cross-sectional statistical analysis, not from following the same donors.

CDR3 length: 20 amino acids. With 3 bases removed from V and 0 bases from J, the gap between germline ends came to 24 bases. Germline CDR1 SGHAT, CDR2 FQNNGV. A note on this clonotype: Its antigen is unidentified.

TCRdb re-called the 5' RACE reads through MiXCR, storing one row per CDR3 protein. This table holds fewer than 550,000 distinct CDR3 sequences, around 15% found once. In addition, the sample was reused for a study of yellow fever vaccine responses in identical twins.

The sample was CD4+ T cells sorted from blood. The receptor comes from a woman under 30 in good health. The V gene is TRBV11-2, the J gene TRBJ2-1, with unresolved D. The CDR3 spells CASSFQGLRPGESSYNEQFF. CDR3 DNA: TGTGCCAGCAGCTTCCAAGGGCTCCGCCCAGGAGAGAGCTCCTACAATGAGCAGTTCTTC.